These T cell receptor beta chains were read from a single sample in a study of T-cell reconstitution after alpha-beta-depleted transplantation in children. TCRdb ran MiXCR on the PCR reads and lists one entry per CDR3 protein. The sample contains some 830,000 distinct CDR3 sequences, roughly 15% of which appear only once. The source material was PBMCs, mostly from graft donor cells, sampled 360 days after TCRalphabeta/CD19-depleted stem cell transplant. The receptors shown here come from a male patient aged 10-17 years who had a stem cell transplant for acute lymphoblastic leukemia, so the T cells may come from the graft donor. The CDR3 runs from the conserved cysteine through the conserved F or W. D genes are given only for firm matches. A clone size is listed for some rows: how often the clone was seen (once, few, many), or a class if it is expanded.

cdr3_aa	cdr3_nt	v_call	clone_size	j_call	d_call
CASSYTPETQYF	TGTGCCAGCAGTTACACACCAGAGACCCAGTACTTC	TRBV12-3/TRBV12-4	many	TRBJ2-5	NA
CASSQSTAAEYEQYF	TGTGCCAGCAGTCAATCGACAGCAGCTGAGTACGAGCAGTACTTC	TRBV27	NA	TRBJ2-7	NA
CASSQWLADYEQYF	TGTGCCAGCAGCCAGTGGCTAGCTGACTACGAGCAGTACTTC	TRBV3-1	NA	TRBJ2-7	NA
CSARDGYSWESNQPQHF	TGCAGTGCTAGAGATGGCTACAGTTGGGAAAGCAATCAGCCCCAGCATTTT	TRBV20-1	few	TRBJ1-5	NA
CASSLRWEADEYEQYF	TGCGCCAGCAGCCTGCGCTGGGAAGCGGACGAATACGAGCAGTACTTC	TRBV5-1	few	TRBJ2-7	NA
CASWNLGTKNTEAFF	TGTGCCAGCTGGAACCTCGGGACAAAGAACACTGAAGCTTTCTTT	TRBV28	few	TRBJ1-1	NA
CASNPVTVTAGIQYF	TGTGCCAGCAACCCCGTCACAGTCACTGCGGGCATTCAGTACTTC	TRBV5-8	few	TRBJ2-4	NA
CASSPTGTRGTGELFF	TGTGCCAGCAGCCCGACCGGGACTAGGGGAACCGGGGAGCTGTTTTTT	TRBV13	NA	TRBJ2-2	TRBD2
CASSFRTVSPYNEQFF	TGTGCCAGCAGTTTTCGGACAGTTTCCCCCTACAATGAGCAGTTCTTC	TRBV6-5	NA	TRBJ2-1	NA
CASSDRTAADTIYF	TGCGCCAGCAGTGACAGGACCGCCGCGGACACCATATATTTT	TRBV10-2	few	TRBJ1-3	NA
CSVGSTTGELFF	TGCAGCGTTGGGTCTACCACCGGGGAGCTGTTTTTT	TRBV29-1	NA	TRBJ2-2	NA
CSVEGPSTDTQYF	TGCAGCGTTGAAGGCCCTAGCACAGATACGCAGTATTTT	TRBV29-1	many	TRBJ2-3	NA
CASSLIEYNEQFF	TGTGCCAGCAGCTTAATCGAATACAATGAGCAGTTCTTC	TRBV7-9	few	TRBJ2-1	NA
CASTQTGGLYEQYF	TGTGCCAGCACCCAGACAGGGGGCCTCTACGAGCAGTACTTC	TRBV12-3/TRBV12-4	NA	TRBJ2-7	TRBD1
CASSYPQGAYRYGYTF	TGTGCCAGCAGTTACCCTCAAGGGGCGTATCGCTATGGCTACACCTTC	TRBV6-2/TRBV6-3	NA	TRBJ1-2	NA
CAISSLSGGANTEAFF	TGTGCCATCAGTTCCCTTTCAGGGGGCGCGAACACTGAAGCTTTCTTT	TRBV10-3	few	TRBJ1-1	TRBD1
CAWRSVEQFF	TGTGCCTGGAGGAGCGTTGAGCAGTTCTTC	TRBV30	NA	TRBJ2-1	NA
CASGDSLWEQETQYF	TGCGCCAGCGGGGACTCCCTTTGGGAACAAGAGACCCAGTACTTC	TRBV5-1	NA	TRBJ2-5	NA
CATRSGISSNEQFF	TGTGCCACCCGGAGCGGGATCTCCTCCAATGAGCAGTTCTTC	TRBV24-1	NA	TRBJ2-1	TRBD2
CASNTGATTGELFF	TGCGCCAGCAATACGGGGGCTACCACCGGGGAGCTGTTTTTT	TRBV5-1	NA	TRBJ2-2	NA
CAISDLWTGDGNQPQHF	TGTGCCATCAGTGACCTTTGGACAGGGGATGGCAATCAGCCCCAGCATTTT	TRBV10-3	few	TRBJ1-5	TRBD1
CASSKTEFNSYEQYF	TGTGCCAGCAGTAAGACTGAATTTAACTCCTACGAGCAGTACTTC	TRBV12-3/TRBV12-4	many	TRBJ2-7	NA
CATSDPSQTGEINEQFF	TGTGCCACCAGTGATCCCTCCCAGACAGGCGAGATCAATGAGCAGTTCTTC	TRBV24-1	many	TRBJ2-1	NA
CASSLGWRGGLAQATNEKLFF	TGTGCCAGCAGCTTAGGCTGGAGGGGGGGTCTCGCACAAGCAACTAATGAAAAACTGTTTTTT	TRBV7-9	few	TRBJ1-4	NA
CASSFGLNAYEQYF	TGTGCCAGCAGCTTCGGACTTAATGCCTACGAGCAGTACTTC	TRBV7-2	NA	TRBJ2-7	NA
CASSYSRTVYGEAFF	TGTGCCAGCAGTTACTCCCGGACAGTTTACGGTGAAGCTTTCTTT	TRBV6-2/TRBV6-3	many	TRBJ1-1	NA
CASSPQGSGGQPQHF	TGTGCCAGCTCACCACAGGGGAGCGGTGGTCAGCCCCAGCATTTT	TRBV18	NA	TRBJ1-5	NA
CASSGGNPGTTQYF	TGCGCCAGCAGCGGCGGGAACCCTGGGACGACCCAGTACTTC	TRBV5-1	NA	TRBJ2-5	NA